Each of the 32 T cell receptor beta chains below was sequenced from the same sample in a study of blood T cell repertoires in COVID-19. The protocol was immunoSEQ multiplex PCR, while the TCRdb copy is restricted to in-frame clones and leaves out a portion. The data show about 110,000 clones, 75% to 90% seen once. Specimen: peripheral blood. The receptors were sampled from a woman older than 75 with acute or convalescent COVID-19.

Comments on this clone: No DNA is shown, since the ends of the CDR3 on it are uncertain; the CDR3 is the one TCRdb lists. The chain is built from TRBV12-5 and TRBJ1-2; the table's D call, TRBD1, was not checked against the DNA. Germline V CDR1 and CDR2: LGHNT, FRNRAP. The CDR3 sequence runs 18 residues, both termini included. CDR3 in amino acids: CASGLVMGGTEYNYGYTF.

There are a few counts of this clone. The V call is TRBV6-1, the J call TRBJ2-3, with D possibly being TRBD2 (5 bases). This CDR3 has 18 residues. V gave up 6 bases and J gave up 2 bases, with 24 bases separating them. Germline V gene data show CDR1 as MNHNS and CDR2 as SASEGT. The CDR3 protein is CASSERKGERRNTDTQYF. The CDR3 bases are TGTGCCAGCAGCGAAAGGAAGGGCGAGCGGAGAAACACAGATACGCAGTATTTT.

The rearrangement uses TRBV6-5 and TRBJ2-1; 12 bases match TRBD1. This CDR3 region has 14 residues. V was pared by 8 bases and J by 9 bases, with 8 bases of the junction left unmatched. Germline V CDR1 and CDR2: MNHEY, SVGAGI. CDR3 bases: TGTGCCAGCCTTCCGGGACAGGGGGCGGGTGAGCAGTTCTTC. Its translation is CASLPGQGAGEQFF.

The rearrangement links TRBV7-2 to TRBJ2-5; 8 bases align to TRBD2. The V and J ends lost 3 bases and 4 bases, in that order; junction bases with no gene match: 19. CDR3 size: 19 residues. CDR1 and CDR2 (germline): SGHTA, FQGNSA. CDR3 nucleotide sequence: TGTGCCAGCAGCTTGTCGCCACTAAAGGAGCGGGGGAGAGGAGAGACCCAGTACTTC. Translation gives CASSLSPLKERGRGETQYF. Together with reference TRBV7-2 and TRBJ2-5, the CDR3 gives the full variable domain: GAGVSQSPSNKVTEKGKDVELRCDPISGHTALYWYRQSLGQGLEFLIYFQGNSAPDKSGLPSDRFSAERTGGSVSTLTIQRTQQEDSAVYLCASSLSPLKERGRGETQYFGPGTRLLVL.

The chain joins TRBV6-6 to TRBJ1-1; 7 nucleotides match TRBD1. The V segment lost 4 bases and the J segment 5 bases; nucleotides outside the gene matches: 4. This CDR3 region has 13 residues. Per germline, CDR1 MNHNY and CDR2 SVGAGI (reference sequence). CDR3 loop: CASSSRQGTEAFF. The DNA for the CDR3 is TGTGCCAGCAGTTCCCGACAGGGAACTGAAGCTTTCTTT.

The rearrangement joins TRBV27 to TRBJ2-3, with 11 bases aligning to TRBD2. The germline V gene has CDR1 MNHEY and CDR2 SMNVEV (reference sequence). This CDR3 spans 18 amino acids. The V gene end was trimmed by 4 bases and the J gene end by 2 bases; junction bases not matched to a gene: 11. CDR3 protein: CASSSHLTSGDTTDTQYF. CDR3 nucleotide sequence: TGTGCCAGCAGTTCGCACCTGACTAGCGGGGATACCACAGATACGCAGTATTTT.

The chain uses TRBV14 and TRBJ2-1; TRBD1 is a possible D gene (6 bases). The V gene lost 4 bases and the J gene lost 2 bases, with 9 bases spanning the gap. Germline CDR1 reads SGHDN; CDR2 reads FVKESK. The CDR3 consists of 14 residues. CDR3 in DNA: TGTGCCAGCAGCCCCTGGACAGCCTACAATGAGCAGTTCTTC. Its protein product is CASSPWTAYNEQFF.

The CDR3 reads CASSRDSHNEQFF. Written as DNA, the CDR3 is TGTGCCAGCAGTAGGGACAGCCACAATGAGCAGTTCTTC. This chain uses TRBV6-5 with TRBJ2-1; 7 nucleotides line up with TRBD1. The CDR3 runs to 13 residues. Per germline, CDR1 MNHEY and CDR2 SVGAGI. V lost 5 bases, J lost 5 bases, and 3 bases stayed unmatched.

The chain has TRBV14 and TRBJ2-3, with D possibly TRBD1 on 7 matching bases. Trimming left V 5 bases short and J 2 bases short, with 14 bases between. CDR3 length equals 15 residues. Germline CDR1 reads SGHDN; CDR2 reads FVKESK. The CDR3 is CASSGGTANTDTQYF. The CDR3 DNA is TGTGCCAGCAGCGGGGGGACAGCGAACACAGATACGCAGTATTTT.

This chain joins TRBV7-8 and TRBJ2-7; D may be TRBD1 (6 bases). The CDR3 has 14 amino acids. CDR1 and CDR2 (germline): SGHVS, FQNEAQ. The germline V and J ends were trimmed by 3 bases and 2 bases, with 11 bases remaining between them. This CDR3 reads CASSLRGNTYEQYF. CDR3 sequence (DNA): TGTGCCAGCAGCTTGAGGGGGAATACCTACGAGCAGTACTTC.

The chain combines TRBV13 with TRBJ1-2; 11 bases align to TRBD1. The germline CDR1 and CDR2 sequences are PRHDT and FYEKMQ (reference sequence). J was trimmed by 4 bases and V by 3 bases; bases with no gene match: 4. The CDR3 covers 15 residues. This CDR3 is CASSFRDRGTYGYTF. DNA for the CDR3: TGTGCCAGCAGCTTCCGGGACAGGGGGACCTATGGCTACACCTTC.

The rearrangement uses TRBV3-1 (or the pseudogene TRBV3-2) and TRBJ2-7; TRBD1 matches at 7 bases. The V gene's germline CDR1 is LGHDT and CDR2 YNNKEL (reference sequence). This CDR3 region has 15 residues. J was trimmed by 1 base and V by 4 bases; bases with no gene match: 7. The CDR3 reads CASSRDSSRSYEQYF. The CDR3 nucleotides are TGTGCCAGCAGCCGGGACAGTTCTCGATCCTACGAGCAGTACTTC.

The table lists this clone with a count of one. The J gene is TRBJ1-1, the V gene TRBV10-2; no clear D gene. Looked up from germline, CDR1 is WSHSY and CDR2 is SAAADI. V was shortened by 7 bases and J by 0 bases, with 9 bases between the two germline ends. The CDR3 sequence is 13 residues long. The CDR3, as DNA: TGCGCCAGCACCCTGACTTTGAACACTGAAGCTTTCTTT. It encodes CASTLTLNTEAFF.

The chain uses TRBV7-6 and TRBJ1-1; the match to TRBD1 covers 9 bases. V shed 5 bases and J 5 bases; nucleotides not matched to a gene: 3. The germline CDR1 and CDR2 sequences are SGHVS and FNYEAQ. The CDR3 runs to 13 residues. CDR3 sequence reads: CASSLTGGTEAFF. The CDR3 coding sequence is TGTGCCAGCAGCCTGACAGGGGGGACTGAAGCTTTCTTT. The full variable domain, in which reference TRBV7-6 and TRBJ1-1 provide the parts outside the CDR3, is GAGVSQSPRYKVTKRGQDVALRCDPISGHVSLYWYRQALGQGPEFLTYFNYEAQQDKSGLPNDRFSAERPEGSISTLTIQRTEQRDSAMYRCASSLTGGTEAFFGQGTRLTVV.

The CDR3 DNA follows: TGTGCCAGCACCACGACAGGGGACGAAAAACTGTTTTTT. This sequence encodes CASTTTGDEKLFF. The chain recombines TRBV7-9 with TRBJ1-4; 8 positions match TRBD1. Per the germline V gene, CDR1 is SEHNR and CDR2 is FQNEAQ (reference sequence). The CDR3 sequence is 13 residues long. V was clipped by 7 bases and J by 8 bases; unmatched bases: 6.

The CDR3 here is CASSPDRPSGANVLTF. The CDR3 coding sequence is TGTGCCAGCTCACCAGACAGGCCCTCTGGGGCCAACGTCCTGACTTTC. J is TRBJ2-6 and V is TRBV18, with D perhaps TRBD1 (6 bases). The CDR3 contains 16 residues. From germline, CDR1 is KGHSH and CDR2 LQKENI. V shed 2 bases and J shed 0 bases, with 8 bases lying between them. Combining the CDR3 with reference TRBV18 and TRBJ2-6 gives the whole variable domain NAGVMQNPRHLVRRRGQEARLRCSPMKGHSHVYWYRQLPEEGLKFMVYLQKENIIDESGMPKERFSAEFPKEGPSILRIQQVVRGDSAAYFCASSPDRPSGANVLTFGAGSRLTVL.

This clone was seen a few times. The CDR3 sequence: CASSAGQGVSGELFF. CDR3 DNA sequence: TGTGCCAGCAGCGCCGGACAGGGGGTCTCCGGGGAGCTGTTTTTT. The chain carries TRBV7-2 and TRBJ2-2; 10 bases align to TRBD1. The V gene end was trimmed by 5 bases and the J gene end by 6 bases; junction bases not matched to a gene: 6. This CDR3 has 15 residues. Germline CDR1 is SGHTA and CDR2 is FQGNSA.

This chain connects TRBV2 to TRBJ2-7, with TRBD2 as a possible D gene (5 bases). Trimming stripped 6 bases from V and 4 bases from J, with 19 bases between. This CDR3 is 15 amino acids long. Germline-derived CDR1 and CDR2 are SNHLY and FYNNEI. CDR3 DNA sequence: TGTGCCAGCAGCAGCGAGCCCGGGGAGATTTACGAGCAGTACTTC. It is translated as CASSSEPGEIYEQYF. Based on the CDR3 plus reference TRBV2 and TRBJ2-7, the full variable domain is EPEVTQTPSHQVTQMGQEVILRCVPISNHLYFYWYRQILGQKVEFLVSFYNNEISEKSEIFDDQFSVERPDGSNFTLKIRSTKLEDSAMYFCASSSEPGEIYEQYFGPGTRLTVT.

The CDR3 bases are TGCGCCAGCAGCTTGACTGCTAGCAGATACAATGAGCAGTTCTTC. Translation gives CASSLTASRYNEQFF. This chain connects TRBV5-1 to TRBJ2-1, with a possible D match to TRBD2 (5 bases). CDR1 is SGHRS and CDR2 is YFSETQ in the germline V gene. V was cut by 1 base and J by 4 bases, with 12 bases left in between. The CDR3 totals 15 residues.

The chain employs TRBV5-1 and TRBJ2-3; 8 bases agree with TRBD2. Germline trimming cut 0 bases from V and 2 bases from J; bases unmatched to any gene: 2. There are 15 residues in the CDR3. Germline V gene data show CDR1 as SGHRS and CDR2 as YFSETQ. CDR3: CASSLAGGATDTQYF. The CDR3 DNA sequence: TGCGCCAGCAGCTTGGCCGGGGGGGCCACAGATACGCAGTATTTT.

This chain uses TRBV27 with TRBJ1-1, with 8 positions matching TRBD1. V lost 6 bases to trimming and J lost 3 bases; unmatched junction nucleotides: 9. The CDR3 contains 15 residues. CDR1 is MNHEY, CDR2 SMNVEV, per germline (reference sequence). DNA for the CDR3: TGTGCCAGCAGCCACGCGGACAGGGCTCACACTGAAGCTTTCTTT. Its protein is CASSHADRAHTEAFF.

This chain joins TRBV30 and TRBJ1-6; 7 bases map to TRBD1. Per the germline V gene, CDR1 is GTSNPN and CDR2 is SVGIG (reference sequence). The CDR3 consists of 14 residues. With 3 bases clipped from V and 8 bases from J, the junction kept 7 bases outside the gene matches. The CDR3 nucleotides read TGTGCCTGGAGCGGGACAGTACTCGATTCACCCCTCCACTTT. Amino acids: CAWSGTVLDSPLHF.

The rearrangement links TRBV5-1 to TRBJ2-5; no firm D call. The germline CDR1 and CDR2 sequences are SGHRS and YFSETQ. The CDR3 contains 14 residues. Trimming took 0 bases from V and 4 from J, leaving 10 bases between them. The CDR3 DNA follows: TGCGCCAGCAGCTTGGGTTTTGGGCTAGAGACCCAGTACTTC. It translates to CASSLGFGLETQYF.

Concerning this clone: One end of the junction fails to match germline, which may point to a read error. The rearrangement links TRBV11-2 to TRBJ2-7; 9 bases align to TRBD1. This CDR3 comprises 15 residues. In germline, CDR1 is SGHAT, CDR2 FQNNGV. This CDR3 is CASSLEGTGSSEQYF. The CDR3 DNA sequence: TGTGCCAGCAGCTTAGAGGGGACAGGGTCCTCCGAGCAGTACTTC.

This clone was detected only a few times. The chain links TRBV27 to TRBJ2-7; tentative D call: TRBD2 (5 bases). CDR1 and CDR2 from the germline V gene are MNHEY and SMNVEV (reference sequence). Trimming removed 3 bases from V and 6 bases from J, with 15 bases in between. The length of the CDR3 is 14 residues. DNA of the CDR3: TGTGCCAGCAGTTTCGGGGTTTTTTTTTCCGAGCAGTACTTC. Amino acids: CASSFGVFFSEQYF.

The chain has TRBV19 and TRBJ1-1; D is uncertain. Per germline, CDR1 LNHDA and CDR2 SQIVND (reference sequence). The CDR3 consists of 14 residues. V lost 5 bases to trimming and J lost 5 bases, with 15 bases between them. DNA of the CDR3: TGTGCCAGTAGTTCACCAGGAGGATGGACTGAAGCTTTCTTT. Protein product: CASSSPGGWTEAFF.

This clone showed up just once. The chain has TRBV3-1 (or the pseudogene TRBV3-2) and TRBJ1-6; 7 bases align to TRBD1. CDR3 length: 18 residues. Germline assignment: CDR1 LGHDT and CDR2 YNNKEL (reference sequence). V gave up 4 bases and J gave up 0 bases; unmatched junction bases: 9. The CDR3 sequence: CASSPGQAQSSYNSPLHF. DNA for the CDR3: TGTGCCAGCAGCCCCGGACAGGCTCAAAGCTCCTATAATTCACCCCTCCACTTT.

V usage is TRBV11-1 and J usage is TRBJ2-1; possible D gene TRBD1, 7 bases. CDR1 SGHAT and CDR2 FQDESV come from the germline V gene (reference sequence). The CDR3 has 12 amino acids. V was cut by 5 bases and J by 10 bases, with 12 bases left in between. The CDR3: CASSLRGVEQFF. The CDR3 bases are TGTGCCAGCAGCCTCAGGGGGGTCGAGCAGTTCTTC.

The chain recombines TRBV7-9 with TRBJ2-2; TRBD2 agrees at 8 bases. This CDR3 spans 15 amino acids. The germline CDR1 and CDR2 sequences are SEHNR and FQNEAQ (reference sequence). J was trimmed by 7 bases and V by 4 bases; bases with no gene match: 8. As DNA, the CDR3 is TGTGCCAGCAGCTCCCGGGGGGGAAATAACGGGGAGCTGTTTTTT. Residues: CASSSRGGNNGELFF.

V usage is TRBV4-1 and J usage is TRBJ2-7; D uncertain. Germline V gene lookup returns CDR1 MGHRA and CDR2 YSYEKL. Trimming took off 0 bases at V and 3 bases at J, with 12 bases between the two ends. CDR3 length equals 15 residues. This CDR3 reads CASSQDIDTVYEQYF. Written as DNA, the CDR3 is TGCGCCAGCAGCCAAGATATCGACACCGTCTACGAGCAGTACTTC.

The rearrangement joins TRBV6-5 to TRBJ2-1; D unresolved. From germline, CDR1 is MNHEY and CDR2 SVGAGI. V lost 6 bases and J 0 bases, leaving 9 bases between the germline ends. The CDR3 runs to 14 residues. This CDR3 reads CASRNYGSYNEQFF. As DNA, the CDR3 is TGTGCCAGCAGAAACTACGGCTCCTACAATGAGCAGTTCTTC.

The chain links TRBV10-3 to TRBJ1-2, with 8 positions matching TRBD1. The CDR3 spans 11 residues. Trimming removed 10 bases from V and 4 bases from J; junction bases left unmatched: 2. Germline-derived CDR1 and CDR2 are ENHRY and SYGVKD. CDR3 sequence reads: CATTGGYGYTF. DNA for the CDR3: TGTGCCACCACAGGGGGCTATGGCTACACCTTC.